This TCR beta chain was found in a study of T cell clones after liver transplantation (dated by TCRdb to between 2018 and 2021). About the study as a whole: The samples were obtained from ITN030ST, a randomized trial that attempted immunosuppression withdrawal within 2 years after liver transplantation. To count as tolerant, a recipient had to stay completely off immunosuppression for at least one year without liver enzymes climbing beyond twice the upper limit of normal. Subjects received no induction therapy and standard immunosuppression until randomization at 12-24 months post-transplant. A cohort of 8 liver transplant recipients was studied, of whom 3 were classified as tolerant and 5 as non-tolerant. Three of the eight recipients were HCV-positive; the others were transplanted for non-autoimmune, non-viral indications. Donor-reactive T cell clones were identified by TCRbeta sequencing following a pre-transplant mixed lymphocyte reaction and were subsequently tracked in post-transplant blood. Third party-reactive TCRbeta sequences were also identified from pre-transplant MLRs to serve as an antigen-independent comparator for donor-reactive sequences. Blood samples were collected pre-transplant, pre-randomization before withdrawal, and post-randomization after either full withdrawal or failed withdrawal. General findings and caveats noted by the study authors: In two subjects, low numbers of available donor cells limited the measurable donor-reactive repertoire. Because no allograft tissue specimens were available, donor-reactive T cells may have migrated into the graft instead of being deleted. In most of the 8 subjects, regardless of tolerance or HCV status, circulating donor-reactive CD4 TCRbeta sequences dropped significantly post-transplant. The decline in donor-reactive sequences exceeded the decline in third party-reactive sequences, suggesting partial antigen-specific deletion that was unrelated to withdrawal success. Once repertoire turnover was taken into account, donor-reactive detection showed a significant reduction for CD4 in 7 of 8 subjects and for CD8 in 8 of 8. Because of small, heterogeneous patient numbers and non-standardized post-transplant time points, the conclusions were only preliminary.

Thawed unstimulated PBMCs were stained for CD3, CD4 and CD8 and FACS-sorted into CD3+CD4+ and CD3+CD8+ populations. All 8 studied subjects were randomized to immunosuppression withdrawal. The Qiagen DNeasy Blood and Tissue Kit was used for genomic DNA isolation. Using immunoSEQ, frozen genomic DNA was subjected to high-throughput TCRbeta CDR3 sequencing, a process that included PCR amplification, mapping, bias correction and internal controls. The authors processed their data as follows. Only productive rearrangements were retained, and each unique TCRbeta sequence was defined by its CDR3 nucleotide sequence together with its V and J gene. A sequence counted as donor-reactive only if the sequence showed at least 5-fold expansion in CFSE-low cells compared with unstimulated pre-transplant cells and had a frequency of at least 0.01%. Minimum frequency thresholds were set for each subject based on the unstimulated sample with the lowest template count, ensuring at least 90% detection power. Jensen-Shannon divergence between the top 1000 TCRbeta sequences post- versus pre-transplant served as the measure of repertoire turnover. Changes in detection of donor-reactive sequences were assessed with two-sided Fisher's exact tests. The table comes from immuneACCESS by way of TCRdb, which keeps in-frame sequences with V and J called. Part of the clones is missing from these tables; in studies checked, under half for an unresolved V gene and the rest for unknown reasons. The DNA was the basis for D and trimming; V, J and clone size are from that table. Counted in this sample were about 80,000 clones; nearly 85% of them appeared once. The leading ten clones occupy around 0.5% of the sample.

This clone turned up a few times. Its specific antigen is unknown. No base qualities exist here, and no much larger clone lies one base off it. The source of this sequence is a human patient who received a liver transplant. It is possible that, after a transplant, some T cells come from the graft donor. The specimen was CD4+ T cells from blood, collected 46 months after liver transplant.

The CDR3 region: CASSPPTSLSYEQYF. The DNA sequence is as follows: TGTGCCAGCTCACCACCGACCTCACTCTCCTACGAGCAGTACTTC. The V gene is TRBV18 and the J gene is TRBJ2-7; a confident D gene designation cannot be given. Reading the germline V gene gives CDR1 KGHSH and CDR2 LQKENI. V drops 0 bases and J drops 0 bases, leaving 9 bases in between. The CDR3 has 15 amino acids, counting the end cysteine and phenylalanine. Kept here is only the CDR3 DNA, which spans 45 bases and is read in frame from base 1.